Shown below are 5 T cell receptor beta chains from a single sample sequenced in a study of T cells in narcolepsy. TCRdb keeps only in-frame clones here, not all; method: immunoSEQ multiplex PCR. The sample includes 8,000 to 10,000 clones, about 61% seen only once; the top ten take over 20%. The sample was CD45RA- memory CD8+ T cells from PBMCs. These receptors were collected from a human donor with narcolepsy.

The chain employs TRBV10-3 and TRBJ1-5, with 10 positions matching TRBD1. This CDR3 region has 15 residues. Germline-derived CDR1 and CDR2 are ENHRY and SYGVKD. Trimming removed 0 bases from V and 4 bases from J; junction bases left unmatched: 0. Here the CDR3 reads CAISESDRGNQPQHF. CDR3 DNA: TGTGCCATCAGTGAGTCGGACAGGGGGAATCAGCCCCAGCATTTT.

CDR3 sequence (DNA): TGTGCCAGCAGCACCACTAGTGTTGGACAGGGGGCTTGGGGAGATACGCAGTATTTT. It translates to CASSTTSVGQGAWGDTQYF. This chain uses TRBV7-6 with TRBJ2-3, with 11 bases fitting TRBD1. The CDR3 consists of 19 residues. J lost 5 bases, V lost 5 bases, and 18 bases had no gene match. From germline, CDR1 is SGHVS and CDR2 FNYEAQ.

V usage is TRBV6-6 and J usage is TRBJ1-1; D gene unclear. V was clipped by 8 bases and J by 0 bases, with 16 bases between them. In germline, CDR1 is MNHNY, CDR2 SVGAGI (reference sequence). This CDR3 comprises 15 residues. As DNA, the CDR3 is TGTGCCAGCTCCCCCGGCGGATACATGAACACTGAAGCTTTCTTT. Translating gives CASSPGGYMNTEAFF.

This clone was detected a few times. This sequence joins TRBV10-3 and TRBJ1-2; TRBD1 is a possible D gene (6 bases). Germline V gene sequence: CDR1 ENHRY, CDR2 SYGVKD. V was clipped by 6 bases and J by 4 bases, with 9 bases between them. CDR3 length: 12 residues. CDR3: CAIRLDSYGYTF. CDR3 sequence (DNA): TGTGCCATCAGACTGGACAGCTATGGCTACACCTTC.

The CDR3 DNA reads as TGTGCCAGCAGAGCCGGGACAGGGTTTGAAAAACTGTTTTTT. Amino acids: CASRAGTGFEKLFF. The genes are TRBV6-1 and TRBJ1-4, with 9 bases that match TRBD1. The CDR3 loop spans 14 amino acids. The trim removed 6 bases at V and 7 bases at J, leaving 6 bases unmatched. The germline CDR1 and CDR2 sequences are MNHNS and SASEGT.